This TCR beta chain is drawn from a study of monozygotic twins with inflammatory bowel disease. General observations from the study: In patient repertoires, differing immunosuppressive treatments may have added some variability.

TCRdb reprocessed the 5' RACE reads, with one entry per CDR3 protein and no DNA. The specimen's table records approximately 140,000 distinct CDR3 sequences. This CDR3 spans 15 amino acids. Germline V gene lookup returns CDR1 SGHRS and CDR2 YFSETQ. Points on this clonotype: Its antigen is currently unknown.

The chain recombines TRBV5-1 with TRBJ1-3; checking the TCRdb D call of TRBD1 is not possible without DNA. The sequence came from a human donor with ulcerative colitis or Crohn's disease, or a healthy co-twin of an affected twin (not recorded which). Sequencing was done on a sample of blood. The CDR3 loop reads CASSAGRNSGNTIYF.